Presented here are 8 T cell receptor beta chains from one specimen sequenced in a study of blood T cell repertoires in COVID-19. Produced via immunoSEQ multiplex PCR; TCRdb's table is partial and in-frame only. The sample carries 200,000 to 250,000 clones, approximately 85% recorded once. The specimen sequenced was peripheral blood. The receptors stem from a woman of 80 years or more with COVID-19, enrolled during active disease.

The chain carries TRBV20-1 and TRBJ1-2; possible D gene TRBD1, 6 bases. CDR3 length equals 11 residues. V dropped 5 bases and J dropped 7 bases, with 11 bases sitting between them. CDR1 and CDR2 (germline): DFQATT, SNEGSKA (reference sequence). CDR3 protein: CSAAGVPGYTF. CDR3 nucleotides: TGCAGTGCTGCAGGGGTCCCTGGCTACACCTTC.

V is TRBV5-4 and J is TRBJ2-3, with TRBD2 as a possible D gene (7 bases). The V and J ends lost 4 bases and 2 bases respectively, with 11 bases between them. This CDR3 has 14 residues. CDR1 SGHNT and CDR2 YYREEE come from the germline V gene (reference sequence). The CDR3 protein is CASSRGADTDTQYF. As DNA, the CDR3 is TGTGCCAGCAGCCGGGGGGCCGACACAGATACGCAGTATTTT.

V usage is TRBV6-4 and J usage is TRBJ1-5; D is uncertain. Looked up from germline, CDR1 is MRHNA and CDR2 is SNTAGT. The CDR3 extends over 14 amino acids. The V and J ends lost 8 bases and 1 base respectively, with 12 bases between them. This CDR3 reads CASSSQASNQPQHF. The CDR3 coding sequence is TGTGCCAGCTCTTCCCAGGCCAGCAATCAGCCCCAGCATTTT.

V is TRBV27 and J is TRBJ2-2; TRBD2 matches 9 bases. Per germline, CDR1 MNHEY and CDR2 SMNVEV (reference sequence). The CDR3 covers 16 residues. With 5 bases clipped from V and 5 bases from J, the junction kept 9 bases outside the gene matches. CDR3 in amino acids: CASSPSSGVGTGELFF. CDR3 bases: TGTGCCAGCAGTCCCTCTAGCGGGGTCGGAACCGGGGAGCTGTTTTTT.

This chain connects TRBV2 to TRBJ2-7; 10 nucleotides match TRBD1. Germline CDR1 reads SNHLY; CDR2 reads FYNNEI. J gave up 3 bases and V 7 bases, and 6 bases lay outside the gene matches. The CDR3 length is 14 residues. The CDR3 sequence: CASMGTGVGYEQYF. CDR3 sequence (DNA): TGTGCCAGCATGGGGACAGGGGTCGGCTACGAGCAGTACTTC.

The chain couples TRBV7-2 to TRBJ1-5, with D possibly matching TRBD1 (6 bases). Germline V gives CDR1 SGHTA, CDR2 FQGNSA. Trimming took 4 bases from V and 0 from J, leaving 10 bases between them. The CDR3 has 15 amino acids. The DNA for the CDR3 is TGTGCCAGCAGCTCAGGGGCGGTTAGCAATCAGCCCCAGCATTTT. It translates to CASSSGAVSNQPQHF.

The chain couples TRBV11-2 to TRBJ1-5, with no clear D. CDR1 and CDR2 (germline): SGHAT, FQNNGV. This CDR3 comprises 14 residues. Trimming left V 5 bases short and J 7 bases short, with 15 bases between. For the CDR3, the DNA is TGTGCCAGCAGCGGCGGCCGTAGGGAGCAGCCCCAGCATTTT. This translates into CASSGGRREQPQHF. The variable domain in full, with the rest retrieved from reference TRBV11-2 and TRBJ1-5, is EAGVAQSPRYKIIEKRQSVAFWCNPISGHATLYWYQQILGQGPKLLIQFQNNGVVDDSQLPKDRFSAERLKGVDSTLKIQPAKLEDSAVYLCASSGGRREQPQHFGDGTRLSIL.

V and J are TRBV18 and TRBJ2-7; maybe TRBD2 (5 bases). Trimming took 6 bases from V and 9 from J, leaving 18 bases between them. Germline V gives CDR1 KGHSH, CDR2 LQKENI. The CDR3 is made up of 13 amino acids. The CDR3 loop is CASSTPGYERQYF. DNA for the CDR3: TGTGCCAGCTCCACTCCGGGGTACGAGCGGCAGTACTTC.